One and the same sample provided the 18 T cell receptor beta chains below, sequenced in a study of blood T cells in healthy people across ages. A J-beta primer mix and a sample-barcoded 5' primer were used in a second PCR of roughly 7 to 12 cycles. TCRdb fed the 5' RACE reads into MiXCR, producing one record per CDR3 protein. The sample has about 1.1 million distinct CDR3 sequences; around two fifths are singletons. Sample: blood. Source of these receptors: a man aged 18 to 30 in good health.

This clonotype was detected only a few times. This chain connects TRBV5-1 to TRBJ2-5; TRBD1 is a possible D gene (6 bases). TRBJ2-7 explains the end of the DNA better; the J call may be wrong. Per the germline V gene, CDR1 is SGHRS and CDR2 is YFSETQ. The CDR3 runs 14 residues. DNA of the CDR3: TGCGCCAGCAGCTTCGAACAGGGAGAGAGCGAGCAGTACTTC. Encoded protein: CASSFEQGESEQYF.

The J gene is TRBJ2-5, the V gene TRBV6-6; the D is unclear. Germline V lookup: CDR1 MNHNY, CDR2 SVGAGI (reference sequence). Trimming left V 7 bases short and J 1 base short, with 16 bases between. The CDR3 loop spans 15 amino acids. The CDR3 DNA reads as TGTGCCAGCAATCCGCTCCAGAGAGTCCAAGAGACCCAGTACTTC. This codes for CASNPLQRVQETQYF.

The chain joins TRBV12-3 or TRBV12-4 to TRBJ1-2, with D unresolved. V lost 7 bases to trimming and J lost 2 bases, with 11 bases between them. This CDR3 region has 13 residues. The DNA for the CDR3 is TGTGCCAGCAAACCACGGGTGAACTATGGCTACACCTTC. Its protein product is CASKPRVNYGYTF.

V usage is TRBV4-1 and J usage is TRBJ1-4; tentatively, D is TRBD1 (5 bases). CDR3 length equals 13 residues. Germline V CDR1 and CDR2: MGHRA, YSYEKL. Between the trimmed V and J ends, which lost 7 bases and 5 bases, there was a span of 11 bases. CDR3 DNA sequence: TGCGCCAGCACGGCCGGGACCAATGAAAAACTGTTTTTT. Protein product: CASTAGTNEKLFF.

This clonotype was found a few times. The chain recombines TRBV29-1 with TRBJ2-3; TRBD2 agrees at 14 bases. The ends lost 8 bases at V and 6 bases at J; junction bases unmatched: 4. Germline lookup yields CDR1 SQVTM and CDR2 ANQGSEA. This CDR3 is 13 amino acids long. The CDR3 is CSPRLAGGDTQYF. The CDR3, as DNA: TGCAGCCCCCGACTAGCGGGGGGGGATACGCAGTATTTT.

The table lists this clonotype with a few counts. The DNA for the CDR3 is TGTGCCATCAGCGTCGGAGGGACAGCTTATGGCTACACCTTC. Amino acids: CAISVGGTAYGYTF. The chain employs TRBV10-3 and TRBJ1-2, with TRBD1 matching 7 bases. This CDR3 is 14 amino acids long. With 6 bases clipped from V and 5 bases from J, the junction kept 9 bases outside the gene matches. CDR1 ENHRY and CDR2 SYGVKD come from the germline V gene.

V and J are TRBV7-8 and TRBJ1-2; perhaps TRBD1 as D (6 bases). Deletions cut 5 bases from V and 5 bases from J, with 21 bases between. The CDR3 spans 16 residues. Germline CDR1 and CDR2: SGHVS and FQNEAQ. CDR3 nucleotides: TGTGCCAGCAGCGGATGGACAGAAAAGGAAGCTTATGGCTACACCTTC. It yields the protein CASSGWTEKEAYGYTF.

The rearrangement joins TRBV4-3 to TRBJ2-2; 7 bases align to TRBD1. CDR3 length: 16 residues. The V segment lost 0 bases and the J segment 2 bases; nucleotides outside the gene matches: 3. Germline V gives CDR1 LGHNA, CDR2 YSLEER. This CDR3 reads CASSQEQGRNTGELFF. CDR3 nucleotides: TGCGCCAGCAGCCAAGAACAGGGGCGCAACACCGGGGAGCTGTTTTTT.

This clonotype was recorded a few times. This rearrangement joins TRBV9 to TRBJ1-4; D gene unclear. The CDR3 runs to 14 residues. In germline, CDR1 is SGDLS, CDR2 YYNGEE. The germline V and J ends were trimmed by 0 bases and 6 bases, with 9 bases remaining between them. DNA of the CDR3: TGTGCCAGCAGCGTAGCGGTGGTGGATGAAAAACTGTTTTTT. It translates to CASSVAVVDEKLFF.

The chain links TRBV27 to TRBJ2-1, with TRBD1 as a possible D gene (6 bases). CDR1 and CDR2 from the germline V gene are MNHEY and SMNVEV (reference sequence). The CDR3 extends over 16 amino acids. The V end lost 4 bases, the J end lost 0 bases, and 13 bases lay between the germline ends. The CDR3 loop reads CASSSNRAGSYNEQFF. Here the CDR3 DNA reads TGTGCCAGCAGTTCTAACAGGGCCGGCTCCTACAATGAGCAGTTCTTC.

The chain has TRBV3-1 and TRBJ1-2; 7 nucleotides align to TRBD1. The CDR3 is made up of 14 amino acids. Germline CDR1 and CDR2: LGHDT and YNNKEL (reference sequence). The J segment lost 4 bases and the V segment lost 3 bases, leaving 5 bases of the junction unmatched. CDR3 bases: TGTGCCAGCAGCCAGCCGGGGACAGCCTATGGCTACACCTTC. Protein sequence: CASSQPGTAYGYTF.

There are a few counts of this clonotype. CDR3 bases: TGTGCCAGCAGCCACGGTGGACTAGCGGGGACAGATACGCAGTATTTT. Amino acids: CASSHGGLAGTDTQYF. The rearrangement joins TRBV4-2 to TRBJ2-3; 12 bases agree with TRBD2. Trimming removed 3 bases from V and 3 bases from J; junction bases left unmatched: 4. Germline assignment: CDR1 LGHNA and CDR2 YNFKEQ. The CDR3 covers 16 residues.

V gene TRBV5-1 combines with J gene TRBJ2-3, with D maybe TRBD2 (6 bases). The CDR3 spans 17 residues. Trimming took off 4 bases at V and 2 bases at J, with 20 bases between the two ends. Germline V gene lookup returns CDR1 SGHRS and CDR2 YFSETQ. CDR3 sequence: CASSPWGEAPSTDTQYF. CDR3 bases: TGCGCCAGCAGCCCATGGGGGGAGGCCCCTTCCACAGATACGCAGTATTTT.

The chain combines TRBV6-5 with TRBJ2-1, with D hard to call. V gave up 0 bases and J gave up 3 bases, with 12 bases separating them. Germline values: CDR1 MNHEY, CDR2 SVGAGI. The CDR3 is made up of 16 amino acids. CDR3: CASSYSSRSIYNEQFF. The CDR3 DNA follows: TGTGCCAGCAGTTACTCGAGTCGGAGCATCTACAATGAGCAGTTCTTC.

The chain couples TRBV4-1 to TRBJ2-3; 8 bases fit TRBD2. Germline CDR1 MGHRA, CDR2 YSYEKL. The CDR3 length is 17 residues. The ends lost 2 bases at V and 3 bases at J; junction bases unmatched: 10. CDR3 in DNA: TGCGCCAGCAGCCAACTTTTTGCGGGGGGTATAACAGATACGCAGTATTTT. It is translated as CASSQLFAGGITDTQYF.

The chain joins TRBV11-1 to TRBJ1-2, with 7 bases matching TRBD1. Germline CDR1 is SGHAT and CDR2 is FQDESV (reference sequence). The junction had 8 bases not matched to a gene; V was cut back by 2 bases and J by 8 bases. This CDR3 comprises 14 residues. CDR3 in amino acids: CASSLPSGTDGYTF. The CDR3 DNA follows: TGTGCCAGCAGCTTACCTTCCGGGACAGACGGCTACACCTTC.

This clonotype was picked up a small number of times. The rearrangement links TRBV20-1 to TRBJ1-1; D perhaps matches TRBD1 (5 bases). This CDR3 is 15 amino acids long. Germline assignment: CDR1 DFQATT and CDR2 SNEGSKA (reference sequence). Deletions cut 5 bases from V and 4 bases from J, with 20 bases between. Here the CDR3 DNA reads TGCAGTGCTCTTTCCGCTTGGAGGGGAGCCACTGAAGCTTTCTTT. Amino acids: CSALSAWRGATEAFF.

The rearrangement links TRBV20-1 to TRBJ1-2; D might be TRBD1 (5 bases). The CDR3 extends over 13 amino acids. The V gene lost 4 bases and the J gene lost 5 bases, with 14 bases spanning the gap. Germline V gene sequence: CDR1 DFQATT, CDR2 SNEGSKA (reference sequence). The CDR3 region is CSATGRSPYGYTF. CDR3 nucleotide sequence: TGCAGTGCTACGGGACGGAGTCCTTATGGCTACACCTTC.